A selection of T cell receptor beta chains follows, all from one sample in a study of cytomegalovirus exposure and HLA in healthy donors. Generated by immunoSEQ multiplex PCR, the TCRdb table keeps only in-frame clones and is missing some. The sample shows approximately 150,000 clones, roughly 85% of them seen only once. The specimen was PBMCs. The receptors here all came from a man between 40 and 49 years old in good health and CMV-seropositive. CDR3s include the opening cysteine and the closing phenylalanine or tryptophan. A D gene is named only where the DNA matches it firmly. Expanded clones are given a class, and other clones once, few, many or no size at all.

clone_size | j_call | d_call | cdr3_length | v_call | cdr3_nt | cdr3_aa
- | TRBJ2-7 | - | 15 | TRBV5-1 | TGCGCCAGCAGCTCGGAGGGACGGTTCTCCTACGAGCAGTACTTC | CASSSEGRFSYEQYF
few | TRBJ2-1 | - | 14 | TRBV7-9 | TGTGCCAGCAGCTTAACTGACTACCACAATGAGCAGTTCTTC | CASSLTDYHNEQFF
- | TRBJ1-1 | - | 13 | TRBV15 | TGTGCCACCAGAGGCCAGGGGTACACTGAAGCTTTCTTT | CATRGQGYTEAFF
- | TRBJ1-1 | - | 15 | TRBV5-4 | TGTGCCAGCAGCTTGGGACAAATTATGAACACTGAAGCTTTCTTT | CASSLGQIMNTEAFF
- | TRBJ2-2 | TRBD2 | 15 | TRBV6-5 | TGTGCCAGCAGATTCCGGGAGGAGAACACCGGGGAGCTGTTTTTT | CASRFREENTGELFF
- | TRBJ2-1 | - | 16 | TRBV11-3 | TGTGCCAGCAGCTTATCTCGAGCGGGACAATACAATGAGCAGTTCTTC | CASSLSRAGQYNEQFF
- | TRBJ2-3 | - | 14 | TRBV6-1 | TGTGCCAGCAGTGAGTCAGGAAGCACAGATACGCAGTATTTT | CASSESGSTDTQYF
- | TRBJ2-7 | TRBD2 | 16 | TRBV28 | TGTGCCAGCAGTTTACTGGCTAGCGGGAGTCTTCTCGAGCAGTACTTC | CASSLLASGSLLEQYF
- | TRBJ1-4 | - | 15 | TRBV6-5 | TGTGCCAGCAGCCTAATTCCCCTCCATGGTGAAAAACTGTTTTTT | CASSLIPLHGEKLFF
- | TRBJ2-3 | - | 16 | TRBV7-9 | TGTGCCAGCAGCTTTACAGGCGGGGCTAGCACAGATACGCAGTATTTT | CASSFTGGASTDTQYF
- | TRBJ2-1 | TRBD1 | 16 | TRBV10-3 | TGTGCCATCAGTGAGTCAGGGACAGGGCTATACAATGAGCAGTTCTTC | CAISESGTGLYNEQFF
few | TRBJ2-1 | - | 15 | TRBV10-1 | TGCGCCAGCAGCCCGTCGGAGGAGGCTTACAATGAGCAGTTCTTC | CASSPSEEAYNEQFF
- | TRBJ2-7 | TRBD1 | 13 | TRBV2 | TGTGCCAGCAGCCAGACAGGGACCCACGAGCAGTACTTC | CASSQTGTHEQYF
- | TRBJ2-5 | TRBD1 | 15 | TRBV10-1 | TGCGCCAGCAGTGATTGGGGACAGGGGATAGAGACCCAGTACTTC | CASSDWGQGIETQYF
- | TRBJ2-7 | TRBD2 | 15 | TRBV6-5 | TGTGCCAGCAGTTACTCGTTAGCGGGGCTCTACGAGCAGTACTTC | CASSYSLAGLYEQYF
- | TRBJ1-1 | TRBD1 | 18 | TRBV19 | TGTGCCAGTAGTACCCGGGATCTGTCTTTAGCAGGGGGCACTGAAGCTTTCTTT | CASSTRDLSLAGGTEAFF
- | TRBJ2-6 | - | 15 | TRBV16 | TGTGCCAGCAGCCGCGCCGGGACTGGGGCCAACGTCCTGACTTTC | CASSRAGTGANVLTF
- | TRBJ2-2 | TRBD1 | 17 | TRBV5-1 | TGCGCCAGCAGCTCAACCCGGGACAGGGGGCTTATCGGGGAGCTGTTTTTT | CASSSTRDRGLIGELFF
- | TRBJ2-7 | TRBD2 | 14 | TRBV5-6 | TGTGCCAGCAGCGATAGCGGGAGTACCTACGAGCAGTACTTC | CASSDSGSTYEQYF
- | TRBJ2-7 | TRBD2 | 16 | TRBV5-1 | TGCGCCAGCAGCTTGGCTGGGCGGGGGGGGTCAGGCGAGCAGTACTTC | CASSLAGRGGSGEQYF
few | TRBJ2-1 | - | 15 | TRBV7-9 | TGTGCCAGCAGCTTAGCGCCGACAGGGGAGGGTGAGCAGTTCTTC | CASSLAPTGEGEQFF
- | TRBJ2-1 | - | 14 | TRBV30 | TGTGCCTGGAGTAGGAGAATTAGCGAAAATGAGCAGTTCTTC | CAWSRRISENEQFF
- | TRBJ2-3 | - | 11 | TRBV10-2 | TGCGCCACTCTTAGCACAGATACGCAGTATTTT | CATLSTDTQYF
few | TRBJ2-1 | TRBD2 | 14 | TRBV11-2 | TGTGCCAGCAGGGCGGGACTAGCGGCCCTAAGGGAGTTCTTC | CASRAGLAALREFF
- | TRBJ1-4 | TRBD1 | 19 | TRBV5-1 | TGCGCCAGCAGCTCATCCCCCGGGACAGGGCATCTGCGAAACGAAAAACTGTTTTTT | CASSSSPGTGHLRNEKLFF
- | TRBJ2-7 | - | 11 | TRBV6-6 | TGTGCCAGCCACAAGAACTACGAGCAGTACTTC | CASHKNYEQYF
- | TRBJ1-1 | TRBD1 | 14 | TRBV30 | TGTGCCAGTAGTACGAGGACAGGGGCCACTGAAGCTTTCTTT | CASSTRTGATEAFF